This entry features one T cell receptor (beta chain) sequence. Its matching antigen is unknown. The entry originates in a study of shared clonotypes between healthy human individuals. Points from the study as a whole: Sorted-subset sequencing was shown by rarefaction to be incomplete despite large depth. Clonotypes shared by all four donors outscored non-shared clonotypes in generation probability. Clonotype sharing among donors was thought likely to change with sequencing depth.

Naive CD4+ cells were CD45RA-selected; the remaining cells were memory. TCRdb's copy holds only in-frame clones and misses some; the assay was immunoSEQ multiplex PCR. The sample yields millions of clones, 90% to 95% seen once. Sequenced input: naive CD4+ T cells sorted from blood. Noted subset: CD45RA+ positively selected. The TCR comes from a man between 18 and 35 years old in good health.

The CDR3: CASSPREGPPAFF. Here the CDR3 DNA reads TGTGCCAGCAGTCCCCGGGAGGGCCCCCCAGCTTTCTTT. The rearrangement uses TRBV27 and TRBJ1-1; D remains ambiguous. CDR3 size: 13 residues. Looked up from germline, CDR1 is MNHEY and CDR2 is SMNVEV (reference sequence). Trimming removed 5 bases at V and 10 bases at J, with 17 bases between.